This entry lists 19 T cell receptor beta chains sequenced from one sample in a study of regulatory T cells in long-lasting Graves disease. This sample's time point: newly diagnosed GD, antithyroid drugs for less than 3 months. TCR sequences were obtained from RNA taken from PBMCs. Libraries of TCR beta came from iRepertoire HTBI primers plus Arm-PCR of CDR3 regions. TCRdb re-analysed the multiplex PCR reads in MiXCR, keeping a single row per CDR3 protein. Among approximately 350,000 distinct CDR3 sequences listed, approximately 15% were seen once. The sample was also linked to a second study, of T cells in Graves' hyperthyroidism and ophthalmopathy.

The sequencing used peripheral blood mononuclear cells (PBMCs), collected at new diagnosis, from a patient treated with antithyroid drugs. Every receptor here comes from a man between 35 and 55 years old with Graves disease.

This clonotype has a handful of counts. The chain has TRBV20-1 and TRBJ2-1, with TRBD2 identical over 11 bases. Germline V gene sequence: CDR1 DFQATT, CDR2 SNEGSKA (reference sequence). After removal of 0 bases from V and 0 bases from J, the junction contained 7 bases not matched to a gene. The CDR3 runs 18 residues. The CDR3 here is CSARDGTSGIISYNEQFF. The CDR3 nucleotides read TGCAGTGCTAGAGATGGGACTAGCGGAATAATCTCCTACAATGAGCAGTTCTTC.

This clonotype was recorded a few times. The chain combines TRBV7-6 with TRBJ2-2; a possible D gene is TRBD1 (5 bases). Deletions cut 5 bases from V and 6 bases from J, with 16 bases between. In germline, CDR1 is SGHVS, CDR2 FNYEAQ. The CDR3 has 15 residues. The CDR3 sequence is CASSVGWGRPGELFF. CDR3 DNA sequence: TGTGCCAGCAGCGTAGGATGGGGCCGTCCCGGGGAGCTGTTTTTT.

This clonotype was counted only a few times. V is TRBV27 and J is TRBJ1-1; 9 bases line up with TRBD1. CDR1 and CDR2 from the germline V gene are MNHEY and SMNVEV (reference sequence). The V segment lost 6 bases and the J segment 4 bases; nucleotides outside the gene matches: 3. The CDR3 has 13 residues. The CDR3 region is CASRVTGGTEAFF. The DNA of the CDR3 is TGTGCCAGCAGGGTGACAGGGGGCACTGAAGCTTTCTTT.

This clonotype was seen many times. This chain joins TRBV24-1 and TRBJ1-5; D ambiguous. CDR3 length equals 15 residues. The ends were cut back, 4 bases at V and 5 bases at J, with 14 bases in the middle. Germline V gene lookup returns CDR1 KGHDR and CDR2 SFDVKD. This CDR3 reads CATSDYYTIDQPQHF. Written as DNA, the CDR3 is TGTGCCACCAGTGACTACTATACGATAGATCAGCCCCAGCATTTT.

This clonotype was picked up many times. The gene calls are TRBV7-2 and TRBJ2-7; 8 nucleotides line up with TRBD2. This CDR3 region has 14 residues. Per germline, CDR1 SGHTA and CDR2 FQGNSA. J gave up 2 bases and V 5 bases, and 5 bases lay outside the gene matches. CDR3 sequence reads: CASSAGLAAYEQYF. In nucleotides, the CDR3 is TGTGCCAGCAGCGCCGGACTAGCAGCCTACGAGCAGTACTTC.

This clonotype was recorded at least ten times. The CDR3 spells CASSEEGILLEQFF. CDR3 bases: TGTGCCAGCAGTGAAGAAGGAATACTGTTGGAGCAGTTCTTC. The rearrangement uses TRBV2 and TRBJ2-1; no firm D call. The CDR3 loop spans 14 amino acids. CDR1 SNHLY and CDR2 FYNNEI come from the germline V gene. V was clipped by 1 base and J by 10 bases, with 14 bases between them.

This clonotype has more than one count but fewer than ten. The chain couples TRBV10-3 to TRBJ2-2; no clear D. Germline V CDR1 and CDR2: ENHRY, SYGVKD. The CDR3 runs to 15 residues. Trimming removed 3 bases at V and 3 bases at J, with 11 bases between. For the CDR3, the DNA is TGTGCCATCAGTGAAATTTCGGCCTACACCGGGGAGCTGTTTTTT. Translation: CAISEISAYTGELFF.

The table lists this clonotype with a few counts. The chain links TRBV6-5 to TRBJ1-1, with TRBD1 as a possible D gene (5 bases). Germline CDR1 reads MNHEY; CDR2 reads SVGAGI. V lost 4 bases to trimming and J lost 0 bases, with 15 bases between them. The length of the CDR3 is 16 residues. The CDR3 region is CASSSTRRGLNTEAFF. The CDR3, as DNA: TGTGCCAGCAGTTCAACCCGCCGGGGGTTGAACACTGAAGCTTTCTTT.

The gene calls are TRBV4-3 and TRBJ2-4; D uncertain. The CDR3 runs 14 residues. The ends were cut back, 0 bases at V and 7 bases at J, with 10 bases in the middle. The V gene's germline CDR1 is LGHNA and CDR2 YSLEER. The CDR3 protein is CASSQEVGWNIQYF. The CDR3 region has the DNA TGCGCCAGCAGCCAAGAAGTGGGTTGGAACATTCAGTACTTC.

In this sample, this clonotype turned up many times. The rearrangement joins TRBV6-2 or TRBV6-3 to TRBJ2-5; no clear D. The germline V and J ends were trimmed by 2 bases and 3 bases, with 4 bases remaining between them. There are 12 residues in the CDR3. Germline V CDR1 and CDR2: MNHEY, SVGEGT. The CDR3 region is CASSYREETQYF. The CDR3 DNA reads TGTGCCAGCAGTTACAGGGAAGAGACCCAGTACTTC.

This clonotype was counted ten times or more. The chain uses TRBV2 and TRBJ1-2, with D perhaps matching TRBD1 (5 bases). The V gene lost 3 bases and the J gene lost 5 bases, with 10 bases spanning the gap. There are 13 residues in the CDR3. Germline V gives CDR1 SNHLY, CDR2 FYNNEI. The CDR3 spells CASSEETEYGYTF. The CDR3, as DNA: TGTGCCAGCAGTGAGGAGACAGAGTATGGCTACACCTTC.

This clonotype was detected a few times. CDR3 loop: CASSLVSRGRDTQYF. The DNA for the CDR3 is TGTGCCAGCAGTTTAGTTTCCAGGGGCCGCGATACGCAGTATTTT. This chain uses TRBV28 with TRBJ2-3, with D possibly TRBD1 on 6 matching bases. Germline V lookup: CDR1 MDHEN, CDR2 SYDVKM. The germline V and J ends were trimmed by 2 bases and 6 bases, with 15 bases remaining between them. CDR3 size: 15 residues. Complete variable domain (other parts from reference TRBV28 and TRBJ2-3): DVKVTQSSRYLVKRTGEKVFLECVQDMDHENMFWYRQDPGLGLRLIYFSYDVKMKEKGDIPEGYSVSREKKERFSLILESASTNQTSMYLCASSLVSRGRDTQYFGPGTRLTVL.

This clonotype was found many times. The genes are TRBV3-1 and TRBJ2-7; no firm D call. The CDR3 covers 15 residues. V gave up 5 bases and J gave up 4 bases, with 18 bases separating them. The germline V gene has CDR1 LGHDT and CDR2 YNNKEL (reference sequence). The CDR3 sequence is CASSKRDTLGYEQYF. CDR3 bases: TGTGCCAGCAGCAAACGAGACACGTTGGGGTACGAGCAGTACTTC.

This clonotype was found many times. V gene TRBV5-1 combines with J gene TRBJ2-7, with D unresolved. The CDR3 extends over 14 amino acids. Germline loops: CDR1 SGHRS, CDR2 YFSETQ. Trimming took 0 bases from V and 0 from J, leaving 7 bases between them. The CDR3 DNA reads TGCGCCAGCAGCTTGGACAGCAGCTCCTACGAGCAGTACTTC. Residues: CASSLDSSSYEQYF.

To note about this clonotype: Being one base from a much bigger clone, this may be a read error. The J gene is TRBJ2-1, the V gene TRBV5-1; 9 bases line up with TRBD1. This CDR3 contains 14 residues. CDR1 is SGHRS and CDR2 is YFSETQ in the germline V gene. In nucleotides, the CDR3 is TGCGCCGGCAGCTTGGTGGGACAGGGCCATGAGCAGTTCTTC. Translated: CAGSLVGQGHEQFF.

This clonotype was found many times. The chain links TRBV10-1 to TRBJ1-5, with a tentative D call TRBD1 (5 bases). The CDR3 is made up of 15 amino acids. The V end was cut by 3 bases, the J end by 1 base, with 10 bases between. The germline gives CDR1 WNHNN, CDR2 SYGVQD (reference sequence). DNA of the CDR3: TGCGCCAGCAGTGAAAGGGGCAGAAGCAATCAGCCCCAGCATTTT. Encoded protein: CASSERGRSNQPQHF.

Ten or more counts support this clonotype. The chain uses TRBV6-5 and TRBJ1-6; TRBD1 aligns across 10 bases. In germline, CDR1 is MNHEY, CDR2 SVGAGI. J lost 10 bases, V lost 4 bases, and 7 bases had no gene match. There are 15 residues in the CDR3. The CDR3 sequence: CASSSPDRGPSPLHF. The DNA of the CDR3 is TGTGCCAGCAGTTCCCCCGACAGGGGGCCGTCACCCCTCCACTTT.

V and J are TRBV18 and TRBJ1-1; D uncertain. Trimming left V 7 bases short and J 1 base short, with 10 bases between. CDR1 and CDR2 from the germline V gene are KGHSH and LQKENI. The CDR3 loop spans 13 amino acids. DNA of the CDR3: TGTGCCAGCTTCCTCGGGTGGAACACTGAAGCTTTCTTT. Translating gives CASFLGWNTEAFF.

In its sample, this clonotype was seen many times. V is TRBV6-1 and J is TRBJ1-2; D possibly corresponds to TRBD1 (6 bases). Trimming cost V 5 bases and J 4 bases, with 11 bases left between them. In germline, CDR1 is MNHNS, CDR2 SASEGT. There are 13 residues in the CDR3. The CDR3 spells CASSRGAPYGYTF. The CDR3, as DNA: TGTGCCAGCAGTAGGGGGGCCCCCTATGGCTACACCTTC.